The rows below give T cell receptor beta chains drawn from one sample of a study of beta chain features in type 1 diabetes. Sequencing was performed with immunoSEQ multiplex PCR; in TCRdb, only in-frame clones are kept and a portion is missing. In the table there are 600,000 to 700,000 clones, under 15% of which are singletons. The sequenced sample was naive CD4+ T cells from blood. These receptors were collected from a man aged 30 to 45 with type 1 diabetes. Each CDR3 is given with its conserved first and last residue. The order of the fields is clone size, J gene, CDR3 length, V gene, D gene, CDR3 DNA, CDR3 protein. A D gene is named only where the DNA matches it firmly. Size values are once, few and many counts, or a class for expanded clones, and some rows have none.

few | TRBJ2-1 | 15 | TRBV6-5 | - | TGTGCCAGCAGTTACCAGGGCGAAGGGTACAATGAGCAGTTCTTC | CASSYQGEGYNEQFF
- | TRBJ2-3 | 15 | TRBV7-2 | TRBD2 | TGTGCCAGCAGCCCCCCGGGACTACGCACAGATACGCAGTATTTT | CASSPPGLRTDTQYF
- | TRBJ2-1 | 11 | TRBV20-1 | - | TGCAGTGCTCGGGGGACGCAGGGGCAGTTCTTC | CSARGTQGQFF
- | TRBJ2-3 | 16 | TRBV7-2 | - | TGTGCCAGCAGACGCCCGGGACTGAAAAGCACAGATACGCAGTATTTT | CASRRPGLKSTDTQYF
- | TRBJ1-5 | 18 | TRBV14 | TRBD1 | TGTGCCAGCAGCCTTCGGGACAGGGGATCTTATAGCAATCAGCCCCAGCATTTT | CASSLRDRGSYSNQPQHF
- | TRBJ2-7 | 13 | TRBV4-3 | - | TGCGCCAGCAGCCAAGATCGAGTGTACGAGCAGTACTTC | CASSQDRVYEQYF
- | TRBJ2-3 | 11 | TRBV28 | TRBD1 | TGTGCCAGCAGTCAGGGGGACAGCCAGTATTTT | CASSQGDSQYF
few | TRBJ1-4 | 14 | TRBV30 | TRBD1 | TGTGCCTGGGGGTCCGGGACAGGGAGCGAAAAACTGTTTTTT | CAWGSGTGSEKLFF
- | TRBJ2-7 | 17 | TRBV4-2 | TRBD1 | TGTGCCAGCAGCCAAGCGAGTGGTGGGACAGGGGGCTACGAGCAGTACTTC | CASSQASGGTGGYEQYF
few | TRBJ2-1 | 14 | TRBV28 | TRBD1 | TGTGCCAGCAGTTCGGACAGGGTGAACAATGAGCAGTTCTTC | CASSSDRVNNEQFF
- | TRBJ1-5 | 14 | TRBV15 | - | TGTGCCACCAGCAGAGGAGAGGGGAATCAGCCCCAGCATTTT | CATSRGEGNQPQHF
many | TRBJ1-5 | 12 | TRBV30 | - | TGTGCCTGGAGTGCATCGGACTGGCCCCAGCATTTT | CAWSASDWPQHF
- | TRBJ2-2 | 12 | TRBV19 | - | TGTGCCACCTCCCCCCTTGCCGGGGAGCTGTTTTTT | CATSPLAGELFF
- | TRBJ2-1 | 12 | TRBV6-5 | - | TGTGCCAGCACGTCCAGGGCAAATGAGCAGTTCTTC | CASTSRANEQFF
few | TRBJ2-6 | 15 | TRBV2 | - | TGTGCCAGCAGTGTCCTAAAGTCTGGGGCCAACGTCCTGACTTTC | CASSVLKSGANVLTF
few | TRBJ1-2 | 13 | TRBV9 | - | TGTGCCAGCAGCGTACTTCCGGTCTATGGCTACACCTTC | CASSVLPVYGYTF
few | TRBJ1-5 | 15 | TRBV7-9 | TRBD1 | TGTGCCAGCAGCTTAGCAGGGGGCGCGGAACAGCCCCAGCATTTT | CASSLAGGAEQPQHF
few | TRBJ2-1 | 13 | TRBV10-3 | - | TGTGCCATCAGTGGAATGAGGGACAATGAGCAGTTCTTC | CAISGMRDNEQFF
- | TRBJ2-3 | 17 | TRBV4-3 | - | TGCGCCAGCAGCCAACAATGGCAGGGACCTAGCACAGATACGCAGTATTTT | CASSQQWQGPSTDTQYF
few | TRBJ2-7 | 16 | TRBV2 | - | TGTGCCAGCAGTGAGGTAGGGGAGCCTCGAGGGCTTTGGCAGTACTTC | CASSEVGEPRGLWQYF
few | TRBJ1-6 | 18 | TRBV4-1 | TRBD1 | TGCGCCAGCAGCCAAGAGGGGGACAGACGCTCCTATAATTCACCCCTCCACTTT | CASSQEGDRRSYNSPLHF
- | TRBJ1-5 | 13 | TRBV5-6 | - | TGTGCCAGCAGCTTCTCTTCGGATCAGCCCCAGCATTTT | CASSFSSDQPQHF
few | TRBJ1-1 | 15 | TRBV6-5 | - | TGTGCCAGCAGTTATCAGTTGGGGGGGAACACTGAAGCTTTCTTT | CASSYQLGGNTEAFF
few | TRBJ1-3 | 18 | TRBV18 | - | TGTGCCAGCTCACCCCCATCACTCGCAGGGGACGTCGGAAACACCATATATTTT | CASSPPSLAGDVGNTIYF
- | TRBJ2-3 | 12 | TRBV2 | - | TGTGCCAGCAAGGTTAGAGAAGATACGCAGTATTTT | CASKVREDTQYF
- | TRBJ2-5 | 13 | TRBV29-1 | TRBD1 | TGCAGCGTTGCCGGGACAGGGGGAGAGACCCAGTACTTC | CSVAGTGGETQYF
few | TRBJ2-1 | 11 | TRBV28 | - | TGTGCCAGCAGTTTACGCCATGAGCAGTTCTTC | CASSLRHEQFF
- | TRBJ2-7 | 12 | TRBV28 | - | TGTGCCAGCAAGCAGGGGAACTACGAGCAGTACTTC | CASKQGNYEQYF
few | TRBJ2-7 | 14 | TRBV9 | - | TGTGCCAGCAGCGTAGGGCTGCTTACCTACGAGCAGTACTTC | CASSVGLLTYEQYF
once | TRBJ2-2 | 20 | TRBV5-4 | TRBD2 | TGTGCCAGCACCCCGGGGGCTAGCGGGGGGGACCTCGGTGGCACCGGGGAGCTGTTTTTT | CASTPGASGGDLGGTGELFF
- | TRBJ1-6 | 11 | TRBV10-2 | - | TGCGCCAGCAGTGGGCAGTCACCCCTCCACTTT | CASSGQSPLHF
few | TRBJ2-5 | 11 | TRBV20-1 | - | TGCAGTGCTAAGGGGCAAGAGACCCAGTACTTC | CSAKGQETQYF
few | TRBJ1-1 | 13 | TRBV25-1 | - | TGTGCCAGCAGTGACAGGGTTGGAACTGAAGCTTTCTTT | CASSDRVGTEAFF
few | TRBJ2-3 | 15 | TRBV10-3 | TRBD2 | TGTGCCATCAGCCCCACTAGCGGGGTGACAGATACGCAGTATTTT | CAISPTSGVTDTQYF
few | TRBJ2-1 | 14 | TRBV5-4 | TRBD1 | TGTGCCAGCAGCCCCGGGACAGGGAGTTCGGAGCAGTTCTTC | CASSPGTGSSEQFF
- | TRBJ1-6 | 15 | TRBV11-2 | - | TGTGCCAGCAGCTCGTTTGTCTCCTATAATTCACCCCTCCACTTT | CASSSFVSYNSPLHF
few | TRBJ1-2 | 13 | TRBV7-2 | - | TGTGCCAGCAGCCCCGGAGAGAACTATGGCTACACCTTC | CASSPGENYGYTF
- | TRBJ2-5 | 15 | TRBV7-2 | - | TGTGCCAGCAGCTTGGTCAGGGGCCGCCAAGAGACCCAGTACTTC | CASSLVRGRQETQYF
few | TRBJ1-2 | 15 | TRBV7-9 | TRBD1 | TGTGCCAGCAGCTTGACAGGGGGCGCAGGGCAAGGCTACACCTTC | CASSLTGGAGQGYTF
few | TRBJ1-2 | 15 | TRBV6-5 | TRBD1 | TGTGCCAGCAGTTACTCGACAGGGGGTTTCTATGGCTACACCTTC | CASSYSTGGFYGYTF